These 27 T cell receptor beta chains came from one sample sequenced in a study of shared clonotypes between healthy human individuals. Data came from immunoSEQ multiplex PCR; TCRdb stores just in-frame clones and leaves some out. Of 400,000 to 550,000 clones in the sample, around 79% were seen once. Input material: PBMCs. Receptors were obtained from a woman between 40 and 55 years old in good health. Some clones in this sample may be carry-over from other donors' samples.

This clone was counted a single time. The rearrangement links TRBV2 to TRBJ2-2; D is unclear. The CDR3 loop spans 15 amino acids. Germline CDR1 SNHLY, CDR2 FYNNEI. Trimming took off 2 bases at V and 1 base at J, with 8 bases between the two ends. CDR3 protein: CASSETRQNTGELFF. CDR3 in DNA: TGTGCCAGCAGTGAAACCAGACAGAACACCGGGGAGCTGTTTTTT.

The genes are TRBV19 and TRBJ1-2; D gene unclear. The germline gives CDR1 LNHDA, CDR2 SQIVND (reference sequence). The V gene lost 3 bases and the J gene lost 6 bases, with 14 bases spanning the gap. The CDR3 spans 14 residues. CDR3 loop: CASSIDTSRNGYTF. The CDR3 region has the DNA TGTGCCAGTAGTATTGACACCTCTCGGAATGGCTACACCTTC.

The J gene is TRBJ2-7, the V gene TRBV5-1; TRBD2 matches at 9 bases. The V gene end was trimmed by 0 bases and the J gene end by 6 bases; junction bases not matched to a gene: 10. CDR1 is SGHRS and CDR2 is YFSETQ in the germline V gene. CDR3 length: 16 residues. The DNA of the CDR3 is TGCGCCAGCAGCTTGGCCGGCGGGAGGGCCATCTCCGAGCAGTACTTC. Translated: CASSLAGGRAISEQYF.

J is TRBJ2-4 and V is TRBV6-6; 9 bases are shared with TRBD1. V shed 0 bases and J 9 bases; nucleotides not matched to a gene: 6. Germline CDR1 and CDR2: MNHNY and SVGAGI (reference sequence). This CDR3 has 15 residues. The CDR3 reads CASSYSGTGQRIQYF. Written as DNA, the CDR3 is TGTGCCAGCAGTTACTCAGGGACAGGGCAACGCATTCAGTACTTC.

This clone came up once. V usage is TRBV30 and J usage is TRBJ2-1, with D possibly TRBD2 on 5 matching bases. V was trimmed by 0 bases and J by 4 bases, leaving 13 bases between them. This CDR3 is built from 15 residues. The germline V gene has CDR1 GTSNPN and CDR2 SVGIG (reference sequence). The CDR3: CAWSVSLADYNEQFF. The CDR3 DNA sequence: TGTGCCTGGAGTGTAAGCCTAGCCGATTACAATGAGCAGTTCTTC. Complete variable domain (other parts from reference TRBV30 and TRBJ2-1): SQTIHQWPATLVQPVGSPLSLECTVEGTSNPNLYWYRQAAGRGLQLLFYSVGIGQISSEVPQNLSASRPQDRQFILSSKKLLLSDSGFYLCAWSVSLADYNEQFFGPGTRLTVL.

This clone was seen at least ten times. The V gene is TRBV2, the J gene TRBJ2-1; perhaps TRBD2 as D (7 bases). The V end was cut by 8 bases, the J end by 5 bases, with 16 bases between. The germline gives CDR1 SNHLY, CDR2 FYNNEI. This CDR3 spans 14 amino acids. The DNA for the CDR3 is TGTGCCAGCCGGAGGGGGGGTATCGACAATGAGCAGTTCTTC. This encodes CASRRGGIDNEQFF.

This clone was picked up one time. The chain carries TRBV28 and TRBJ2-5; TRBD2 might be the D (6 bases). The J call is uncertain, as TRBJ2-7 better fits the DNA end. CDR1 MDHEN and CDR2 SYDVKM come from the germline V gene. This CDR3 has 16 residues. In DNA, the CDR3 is TGTGCCAGCAGTCGCCCGACTAGGACCCCCCTCTACGAGCAGTACTTC. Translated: CASSRPTRTPLYEQYF.

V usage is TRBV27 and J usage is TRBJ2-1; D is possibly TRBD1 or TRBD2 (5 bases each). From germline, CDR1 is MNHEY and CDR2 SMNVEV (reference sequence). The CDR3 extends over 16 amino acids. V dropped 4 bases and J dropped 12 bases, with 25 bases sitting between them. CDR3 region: CASSSRDRPTTMGQFF. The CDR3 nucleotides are TGTGCCAGCAGTTCCCGGGACCGTCCCACTACGATGGGGCAGTTCTTC.

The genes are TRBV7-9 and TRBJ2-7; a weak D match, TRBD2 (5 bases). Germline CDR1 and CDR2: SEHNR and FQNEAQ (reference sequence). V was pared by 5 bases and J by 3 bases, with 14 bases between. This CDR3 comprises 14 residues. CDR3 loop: CASSLDSYYYEQYF. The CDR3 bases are TGTGCCAGCAGCCTGGACTCGTACTACTACGAGCAGTACTTC.

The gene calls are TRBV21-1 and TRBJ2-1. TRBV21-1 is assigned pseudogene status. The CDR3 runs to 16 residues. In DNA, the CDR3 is TGTGCCAGCAGGGGGACGACTAACCTAAAGAGGAATGAGCAGTTCTTC. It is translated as CASRGTTNLKRNEQFF.

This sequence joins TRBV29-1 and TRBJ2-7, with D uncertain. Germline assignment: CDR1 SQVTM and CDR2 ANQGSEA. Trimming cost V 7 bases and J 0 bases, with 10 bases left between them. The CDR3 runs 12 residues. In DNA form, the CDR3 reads TGCAGCGGGGCGGATGTCTCCTACGAGCAGTACTTC. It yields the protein CSGADVSYEQYF.

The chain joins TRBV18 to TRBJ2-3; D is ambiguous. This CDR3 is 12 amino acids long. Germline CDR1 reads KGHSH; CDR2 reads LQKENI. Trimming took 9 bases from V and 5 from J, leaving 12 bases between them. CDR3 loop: CASRAPVDTQYF. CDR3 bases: TGTGCCAGTCGGGCGCCTGTAGATACGCAGTATTTT.

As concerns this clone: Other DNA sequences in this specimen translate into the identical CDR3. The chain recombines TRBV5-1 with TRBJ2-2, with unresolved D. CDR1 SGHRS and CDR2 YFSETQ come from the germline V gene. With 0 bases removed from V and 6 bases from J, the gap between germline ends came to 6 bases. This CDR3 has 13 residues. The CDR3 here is CASSLDPAGELFF. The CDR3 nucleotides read TGCGCCAGCAGCTTGGATCCGGCCGGGGAGCTGTTTTTT. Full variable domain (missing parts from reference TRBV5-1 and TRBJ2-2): KAGVTQTPRYLIKTRGQQVTLSCSPISGHRSVSWYQQTPGQGLQFLFEYFSETQRNKGNFPGRFSGRQFSNSRSEMNVSTLELGDSALYLCASSLDPAGELFFGEGSRLTVL.

CDR3 coding DNA: TGTGCCAGTAGTATAGATCGGGCTAGCGGAGAGCAGTACTTC. This codes for CASSIDRASGEQYF. The chain couples TRBV19 to TRBJ2-7, with 7 bases aligning to TRBD2. Germline CDR1 LNHDA, CDR2 SQIVND (reference sequence). Trimming cost V 0 bases and J 7 bases; bases outside gene matches: 6. The CDR3 consists of 14 residues.

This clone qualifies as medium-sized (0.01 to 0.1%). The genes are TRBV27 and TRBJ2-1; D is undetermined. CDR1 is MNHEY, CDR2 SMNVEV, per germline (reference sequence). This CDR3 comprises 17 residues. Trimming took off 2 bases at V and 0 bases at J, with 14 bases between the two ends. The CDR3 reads CASSLLGFYGSYNEQFF. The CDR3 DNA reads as TGTGCCAGCAGTTTACTGGGATTCTACGGCTCCTACAATGAGCAGTTCTTC.

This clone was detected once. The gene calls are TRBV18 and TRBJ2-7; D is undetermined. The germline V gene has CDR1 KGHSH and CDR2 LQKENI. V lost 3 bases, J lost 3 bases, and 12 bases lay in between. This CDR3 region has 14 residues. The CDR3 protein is CASSPPSLLYEQYF. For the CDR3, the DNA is TGTGCCAGCTCACCTCCGTCCCTTCTCTACGAGCAGTACTTC. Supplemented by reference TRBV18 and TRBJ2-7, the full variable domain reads NAGVMQNPRHLVRRRGQEARLRCSPMKGHSHVYWYRQLPEEGLKFMVYLQKENIIDESGMPKERFSAEFPKEGPSILRIQQVVRGDSAAYFCASSPPSLLYEQYFGPGTRLTVT.

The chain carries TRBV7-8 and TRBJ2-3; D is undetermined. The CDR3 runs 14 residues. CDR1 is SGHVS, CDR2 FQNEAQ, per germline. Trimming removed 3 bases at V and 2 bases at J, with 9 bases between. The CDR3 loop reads CASSFSHTTDTQYF. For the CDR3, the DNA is TGTGCCAGCAGCTTTAGTCACACCACAGATACGCAGTATTTT.

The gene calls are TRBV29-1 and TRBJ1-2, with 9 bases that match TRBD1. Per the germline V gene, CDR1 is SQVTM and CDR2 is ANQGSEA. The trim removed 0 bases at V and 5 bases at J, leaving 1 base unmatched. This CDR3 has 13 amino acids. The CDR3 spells CSVEEGTGYGYTF. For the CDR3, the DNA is TGCAGCGTTGAAGAAGGGACAGGGTATGGCTACACCTTC.

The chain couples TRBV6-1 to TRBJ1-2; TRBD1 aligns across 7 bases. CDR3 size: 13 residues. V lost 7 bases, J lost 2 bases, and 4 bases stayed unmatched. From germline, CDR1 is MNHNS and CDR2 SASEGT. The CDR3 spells CASTTTGNYGYTF. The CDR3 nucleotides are TGTGCCAGCACCACGACAGGGAACTATGGCTACACCTTC.

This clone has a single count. CDR3 DNA sequence: TGTGCCAGCAGCTCTCGAAGGGGACAGGGTTCCTACGAGCAGTACTTC. Translation: CASSSRRGQGSYEQYF. This sequence joins TRBV5-5 and TRBJ2-7; TRBD1 agrees at 9 bases. The J segment lost 1 base and the V segment lost 3 bases, leaving 8 bases of the junction unmatched. The germline CDR1 and CDR2 sequences are SGHKS and YYEKEE (reference sequence). The CDR3 is 16 residues long.

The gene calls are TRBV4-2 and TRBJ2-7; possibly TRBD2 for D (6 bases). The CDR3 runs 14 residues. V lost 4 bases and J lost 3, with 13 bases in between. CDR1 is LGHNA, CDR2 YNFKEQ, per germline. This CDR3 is CASSRAGSGYEQYF. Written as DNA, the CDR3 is TGTGCCAGCAGCCGGGCCGGTAGCGGCTACGAGCAGTACTTC.

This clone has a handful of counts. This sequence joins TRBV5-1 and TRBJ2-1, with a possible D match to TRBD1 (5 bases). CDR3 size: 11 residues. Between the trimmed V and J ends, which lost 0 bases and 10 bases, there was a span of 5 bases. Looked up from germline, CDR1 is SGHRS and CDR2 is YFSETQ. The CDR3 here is CASSLGGEQFF. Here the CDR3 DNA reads TGCGCCAGCAGCTTGGGGGGCGAGCAGTTCTTC.

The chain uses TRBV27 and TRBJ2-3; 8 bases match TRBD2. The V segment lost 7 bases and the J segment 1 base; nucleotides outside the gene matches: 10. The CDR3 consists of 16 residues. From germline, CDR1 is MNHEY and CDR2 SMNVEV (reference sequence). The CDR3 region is CASTPGGARGTDTQYF. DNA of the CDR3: TGTGCCAGCACCCCGGGGGGGGCGCGAGGCACAGATACGCAGTATTTT.

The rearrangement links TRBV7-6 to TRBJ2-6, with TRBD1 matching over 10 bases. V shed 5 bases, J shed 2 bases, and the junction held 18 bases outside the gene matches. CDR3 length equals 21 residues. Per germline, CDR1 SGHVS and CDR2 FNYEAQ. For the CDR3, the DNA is TGTGCCAGCAGCCCACTGGGGACAGGGGTTGTAGATCGAGCTGGGGCCAACGTCCTGACTTTC. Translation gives CASSPLGTGVVDRAGANVLTF.

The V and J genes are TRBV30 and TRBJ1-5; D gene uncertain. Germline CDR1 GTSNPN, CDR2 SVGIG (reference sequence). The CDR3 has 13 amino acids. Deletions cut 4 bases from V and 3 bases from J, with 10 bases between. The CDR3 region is CAWNGGLNQPQHF. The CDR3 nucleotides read TGTGCCTGGAATGGAGGGCTCAATCAGCCCCAGCATTTT.

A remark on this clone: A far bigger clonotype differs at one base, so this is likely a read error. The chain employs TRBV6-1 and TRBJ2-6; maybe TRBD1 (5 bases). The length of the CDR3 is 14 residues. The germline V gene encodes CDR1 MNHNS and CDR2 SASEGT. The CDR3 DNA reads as TGTGCCAGCAGTCAGTTACCTGGGGCCAACGTCCCGACTTTC. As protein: CASSQLPGANVPTF.

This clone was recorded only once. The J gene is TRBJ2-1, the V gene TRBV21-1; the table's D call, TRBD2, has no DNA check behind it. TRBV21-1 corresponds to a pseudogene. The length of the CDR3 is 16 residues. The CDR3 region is CASSNGAGWAWDEQFF. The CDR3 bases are TGTGCCAGCAGCAACGGGGCGGGATGGGCTTGGGATGAGCAGTTCTTC.